Listed below are T cell receptor beta chains from one sample, sequenced in a study of cytomegalovirus exposure and HLA in healthy donors. The assay was immunoSEQ multiplex PCR, and TCRdb's table has in-frame clones only and misses some. Here the sample spans some 150,000 clones, 80% being singletons. Sequencing input: PBMCs. Every receptor here comes from a man aged 25-45 years in good health and CMV-seronegative. Both conserved end residues are part of each CDR3. The order of the fields is J gene, clone size, D gene, V gene, CDR3 DNA, CDR3 protein. The D gene is left open where the match is weak. For some rows the clone size is stated as once, few or many, or as a class when expanded; others skip it.

j_gene: TRBJ1-2
abundance: NA
d_gene: TRBD1
v_gene: TRBV4-1
CDR3nt: TGCGCCAGCGGATCACAGGGGCCCATTAATGGCTACACCTTC
CDR3aa: CASGSQGPINGYTF

j_gene: TRBJ1-5
abundance: NA
d_gene: NA
v_gene: TRBV28
CDR3nt: TGTGCCAGCAGTTTTGAGGGATTCGGCAATCAGCCCCAGCATTTT
CDR3aa: CASSFEGFGNQPQHF

j_gene: TRBJ1-1
abundance: NA
d_gene: NA
v_gene: TRBV5-6
CDR3nt: TGTGCCAGCAGCCCCCGGGGGAGGGGCACTGAAGCTTTCTTT
CDR3aa: CASSPRGRGTEAFF

j_gene: TRBJ1-6
abundance: NA
d_gene: NA
v_gene: TRBV27
CDR3nt: TGTGCCAGCAGTTTATCGGAGGGGGGGGCACCCCTCCACTTT
CDR3aa: CASSLSEGGAPLHF

j_gene: TRBJ2-7
abundance: NA
d_gene: NA
v_gene: TRBV28
CDR3nt: TGTGCCAGCAGTTTTGGGACAAGGGTCTCCTACGAGCAGTACTTC
CDR3aa: CASSFGTRVSYEQYF

j_gene: TRBJ2-3
abundance: NA
d_gene: NA
v_gene: TRBV18
CDR3nt: TGTGCCAGCTCACCAAGAGGGTCGCATAAAGATACGCAGTATTTT
CDR3aa: CASSPRGSHKDTQYF

j_gene: TRBJ2-1
abundance: NA
d_gene: NA
v_gene: TRBV6-5
CDR3nt: TGTGCCAGCTACGGCGGGGTAAACAATGAGCAGTTCTTC
CDR3aa: CASYGGVNNEQFF

j_gene: TRBJ2-5
abundance: NA
d_gene: NA
v_gene: TRBV27
CDR3nt: TGTGCCAGCAGGGACTCGGGGACCCAGTACTTC
CDR3aa: CASRDSGTQYF

j_gene: TRBJ2-1
abundance: NA
d_gene: NA
v_gene: TRBV7-9
CDR3nt: TGTGCCAGCAGCCCTCACGGAGTCCCAAATGAGCAGTTCTTC
CDR3aa: CASSPHGVPNEQFF

j_gene: TRBJ1-2
abundance: NA
d_gene: TRBD1
v_gene: TRBV7-2
CDR3nt: TGTGCCAGCAGCCCTCGGACAGGGGGCTACACCTTC
CDR3aa: CASSPRTGGYTF

j_gene: TRBJ2-1
abundance: NA
d_gene: TRBD2
v_gene: TRBV19
CDR3nt: TGTGCCAGTAGTATTCCGGGACTAGCGGGGGGGCATGAGCAGTTCTTC
CDR3aa: CASSIPGLAGGHEQFF

j_gene: TRBJ1-2
abundance: once
d_gene: NA
v_gene: TRBV19
CDR3nt: TGTGCCAGTATTCCAAAAGGGAGCCGGGGCTACACCTTC
CDR3aa: CASIPKGSRGYTF

j_gene: TRBJ1-3
abundance: NA
d_gene: NA
v_gene: TRBV30
CDR3nt: TGTGCCTGGAGCCAAGGACAGCCATCTGGAAACACCATATATTTT
CDR3aa: CAWSQGQPSGNTIYF

j_gene: TRBJ2-6
abundance: NA
d_gene: NA
v_gene: TRBV5-1
CDR3nt: TGCGCCAGCAGCTTGGTCCCAGGCTCTGGGGCCAACGTCCTGACTTTC
CDR3aa: CASSLVPGSGANVLTF

j_gene: TRBJ1-1
abundance: few
d_gene: TRBD1
v_gene: TRBV29-1
CDR3nt: TGCAGCGCCAGGACAGGGGGCAACACTGAAGCTTTCTTT
CDR3aa: CSARTGGNTEAFF

j_gene: TRBJ1-5
abundance: NA
d_gene: TRBD1
v_gene: TRBV6-1
CDR3nt: TGTGCCAGCAGTGTTTGGGACAGGGGAGGCAATCAGCCCCAGCATTTT
CDR3aa: CASSVWDRGGNQPQHF

j_gene: TRBJ1-5
abundance: NA
d_gene: TRBD1
v_gene: TRBV5-5
CDR3nt: TGTGCCAGCGGACAGGGAGGGTCCGGTCAGCCCCAGCATTTT
CDR3aa: CASGQGGSGQPQHF

j_gene: TRBJ1-5
abundance: once
d_gene: NA
v_gene: TRBV28
CDR3nt: TGTGCCAGCAGTTCAAGGCAGGGGAGCAATCAGCCCCAGCATTTT
CDR3aa: CASSSRQGSNQPQHF

j_gene: TRBJ2-4
abundance: NA
d_gene: NA
v_gene: TRBV9
CDR3nt: TGTGCCAGCAGCGTAGGGGGGGGGCCGGGGAACATTCAGTACTTC
CDR3aa: CASSVGGGPGNIQYF

j_gene: TRBJ2-5
abundance: NA
d_gene: TRBD2
v_gene: TRBV7-6
CDR3nt: TGTGCCAGCAGCCCCGGACTAGCGGGGGGAGAGACCCAGTACTTC
CDR3aa: CASSPGLAGGETQYF

j_gene: TRBJ2-2
abundance: NA
d_gene: NA
v_gene: TRBV5-4
CDR3nt: TGTGCCAGCAGCCCAGTCAGGGGTACCGGGGAGCTGTTTTTT
CDR3aa: CASSPVRGTGELFF

j_gene: TRBJ2-7
abundance: few
d_gene: TRBD2
v_gene: TRBV11-3
CDR3nt: TGTGCCAGCAGCTTAGAACTAGCGCCGAGGTTCTCGTACTTC
CDR3aa: CASSLELAPRFSYF

j_gene: TRBJ2-2
abundance: NA
d_gene: NA
v_gene: TRBV18
CDR3nt: TGTGCCAGCTCACCAATAATGACAGTCAACACCGGGGAGCTGTTTTTT
CDR3aa: CASSPIMTVNTGELFF

j_gene: TRBJ2-7
abundance: NA
d_gene: NA
v_gene: TRBV11-3
CDR3nt: TGTGCCTGCAAGGGGGGGAGGGCCTCCTACGAGCAGTACTTC
CDR3aa: CACKGGRASYEQYF

j_gene: TRBJ2-7
abundance: once
d_gene: NA
v_gene: TRBV18
CDR3nt: TGTGCCAGCTCACCAGCAGGGTCCCCCACCTACGAGCAGTACTTC
CDR3aa: CASSPAGSPTYEQYF

j_gene: TRBJ2-7
abundance: NA
d_gene: TRBD2
v_gene: TRBV5-1
CDR3nt: TGCGCCAGCAGCTTGGGGACTAGCGGCTCCTACGAGCAGTACTTC
CDR3aa: CASSLGTSGSYEQYF

j_gene: TRBJ1-3
abundance: NA
d_gene: TRBD1
v_gene: TRBV7-2
CDR3nt: TGTGCCAGCAGCTTAGTTGGGACAGGGCAGGGATCTGGAAACACCATATATTTT
CDR3aa: CASSLVGTGQGSGNTIYF

j_gene: TRBJ2-7
abundance: NA
d_gene: NA
v_gene: TRBV5-1
CDR3nt: TGCGCCAGCACCGCGCGGGGTTGGGACGAGCAGTACTTT
CDR3aa: CASTARGWDEQYF

j_gene: TRBJ1-3
abundance: NA
d_gene: NA
v_gene: TRBV5-1
CDR3nt: TGCGCCAGCAGCTTGGACAGGGTTGGAAACACCATATATTTT
CDR3aa: CASSLDRVGNTIYF

j_gene: TRBJ1-3
abundance: NA
d_gene: NA
v_gene: TRBV6-5
CDR3nt: TGTGCCAGCCGGGGAACAAACTCTGGAAACACCATATATTTT
CDR3aa: CASRGTNSGNTIYF

j_gene: TRBJ2-1
abundance: NA
d_gene: TRBD2
v_gene: TRBV4-1
CDR3nt: TGCGCCAGCAGCCACCCCGGGACTAGGTCCTACAATGAGCAGTTCTTC
CDR3aa: CASSHPGTRSYNEQFF

j_gene: TRBJ1-2
abundance: NA
d_gene: TRBD1
v_gene: TRBV28
CDR3nt: TGTGCCAGCAGTCCCTCGACAGGGGGATGGTATGGCTACACCTTC
CDR3aa: CASSPSTGGWYGYTF

j_gene: TRBJ2-7
abundance: NA
d_gene: NA
v_gene: TRBV19
CDR3nt: TGTGCCAGCCTCGGCGGGATTGGCGAGCAGTACTTC
CDR3aa: CASLGGIGEQYF

j_gene: TRBJ1-1
abundance: NA
d_gene: NA
v_gene: TRBV11-2
CDR3nt: TGTGCCAGCAGCTTAGATGGGATTCGGACAGTGAACACTGAAGCTTTCTTT
CDR3aa: CASSLDGIRTVNTEAFF

j_gene: TRBJ1-1
abundance: NA
d_gene: TRBD1
v_gene: TRBV11-1
CDR3nt: TGTGCCAGCAGAAGGGGGCAGACCAAGACTGAAGCTTTCTTT
CDR3aa: CASRRGQTKTEAFF

j_gene: TRBJ1-5
abundance: few
d_gene: NA
v_gene: TRBV10-3
CDR3nt: TGTGCCATCAGTGAGTCAGCGAGGGAGCATCAGCCCCAGCATTTT
CDR3aa: CAISESAREHQPQHF

j_gene: TRBJ2-7
abundance: NA
d_gene: TRBD1
v_gene: TRBV27
CDR3nt: TGTGCCAGCAGTTTAGACAGGGCCAGCTACGAGCAGTACTTC
CDR3aa: CASSLDRASYEQYF

j_gene: TRBJ1-5
abundance: NA
d_gene: NA
v_gene: TRBV4-1
CDR3nt: TGCGCCAGCAGCCAAGATTTTGTCCGGGGATCCAGCAATCAGCCCCAGCATTTT
CDR3aa: CASSQDFVRGSSNQPQHF

j_gene: TRBJ1-2
abundance: NA
d_gene: TRBD1
v_gene: TRBV4-3
CDR3nt: TGCGCCAGCAGCCTAACTCCGACAGGGGGAGACTATGGCTACACCTTC
CDR3aa: CASSLTPTGGDYGYTF

j_gene: TRBJ2-1
abundance: once
d_gene: NA
v_gene: TRBV15
CDR3nt: TGTGCCACCAGCGATACCACATCGAATGAGCAGTTCTTC
CDR3aa: CATSDTTSNEQFF

j_gene: TRBJ2-7
abundance: NA
d_gene: NA
v_gene: TRBV6-1
CDR3nt: TGTGCCAGCGGAGGGCAGGGCTCCTACGAGCAGTACTTC
CDR3aa: CASGGQGSYEQYF

j_gene: TRBJ2-5
abundance: NA
d_gene: TRBD2
v_gene: TRBV27
CDR3nt: TGTGCCAGCAGTTCCTCTAGCGGCCAAGAGACCCAGTACTTC
CDR3aa: CASSSSSGQETQYF

j_gene: TRBJ1-1
abundance: NA
d_gene: TRBD1
v_gene: TRBV6-6
CDR3nt: TGTGCCAGCAGGGCCGACAGGGAAGGGAGGACTGAAGCTTTCTTT
CDR3aa: CASRADREGRTEAFF

j_gene: TRBJ1-1
abundance: few
d_gene: NA
v_gene: TRBV6-5
CDR3nt: TGTGCCAGCAGTTACTCCGCGAAGCGGGAAGCTTTCTTT
CDR3aa: CASSYSAKREAFF

j_gene: TRBJ1-1
abundance: NA
d_gene: NA
v_gene: TRBV4-1
CDR3nt: TGCGCCAGCAGCCGACTAGCGGGTCCTGAAGCTTTCTTT
CDR3aa: CASSRLAGPEAFF

j_gene: TRBJ2-3
abundance: few
d_gene: TRBD2
v_gene: TRBV27
CDR3nt: TGTGCCAGCAGTTTATTTGCTAGCGGGAACACAGATACGCAGTATTTT
CDR3aa: CASSLFASGNTDTQYF

j_gene: TRBJ2-3
abundance: NA
d_gene: NA
v_gene: TRBV7-8
CDR3nt: TGTGCCAGCAGCTCGACGCGGGTAAGGCATACGCAGTATTTT
CDR3aa: CASSSTRVRHTQYF

j_gene: TRBJ2-2
abundance: NA
d_gene: TRBD2
v_gene: TRBV9
CDR3nt: TGTGCCAGCAGCGTCCCTAGCGGGGGTCCAAACACCGGGGAGCTGTTTTTT
CDR3aa: CASSVPSGGPNTGELFF

j_gene: TRBJ1-1
abundance: NA
d_gene: TRBD1
v_gene: TRBV7-9
CDR3nt: TGTGCCAGCAGCTTAATGACAGGGTTTGAAGCTTTCTTT
CDR3aa: CASSLMTGFEAFF

j_gene: TRBJ1-2
abundance: NA
d_gene: NA
v_gene: TRBV7-3
CDR3nt: TGTGCCAGCATCCACTACAACCGCGTGGATGGCTACACCTTC
CDR3aa: CASIHYNRVDGYTF

j_gene: TRBJ2-7
abundance: NA
d_gene: NA
v_gene: TRBV27
CDR3nt: TGTGCCAGCAGCCGGACACTACCCTACGAGCAGTACTTC
CDR3aa: CASSRTLPYEQYF

j_gene: TRBJ1-2
abundance: few
d_gene: TRBD1
v_gene: TRBV6-1
CDR3nt: TGTGCCAGCAGTGATTTCGAGGACAGGCGTAACTATGGCTACACCTTC
CDR3aa: CASSDFEDRRNYGYTF

j_gene: TRBJ1-1
abundance: NA
d_gene: NA
v_gene: TRBV19
CDR3nt: TGTGCCAGCAGACCGACAGGCTCTGAAGCTTTCTTT
CDR3aa: CASRPTGSEAFF

j_gene: TRBJ1-1
abundance: NA
d_gene: NA
v_gene: TRBV19
CDR3nt: TGTGCCAGTAGTATAGACAGTGAGGACACTGAAGCTTTCTTT
CDR3aa: CASSIDSEDTEAFF